These 3 T cell receptor beta chains share one sample of origin, sequenced in a study of shared clonotypes between healthy human individuals. This table comes from immunoSEQ multiplex PCR, and its TCRdb copy is limited to in-frame clones, with some not included. This sample has some 450,000 clones; roughly three quarters occur once, and the top ten carry around 11%. The sample consisted of PBMCs. These receptor sequences come from a woman aged 40 to 50 in good health. Some clones in this sample may be carry-over from other donors' samples.

The chain carries TRBV2 and TRBJ2-2; TRBD2 matches 9 bases. Germline loops: CDR1 SNHLY, CDR2 FYNNEI. Trimming took 6 bases from V and 4 from J; bases not matched to a gene: 9. This CDR3 has 16 residues. The CDR3 DNA is TGTGCCAGCAGCCTCAGCGGGAGGAGGGGCACCGGGGAGCTGTTTTTT. This encodes CASSLSGRRGTGELFF. Full variable domain (missing parts from reference TRBV2 and TRBJ2-2): EPEVTQTPSHQVTQMGQEVILRCVPISNHLYFYWYRQILGQKVEFLVSFYNNEISEKSEIFDDQFSVERPDGSNFTLKIRSTKLEDSAMYFCASSLSGRRGTGELFFGEGSRLTVL.

The chain has TRBV7-8 and TRBJ2-7; D uncertain. From germline, CDR1 is SGHVS and CDR2 FQNEAQ. Trimming removed 5 bases from V and 3 bases from J, with 17 bases in between. The CDR3 has 15 residues. The CDR3 protein is CASSPPKTYHYEQYF. CDR3 sequence (DNA): TGTGCCAGCAGCCCCCCGAAGACATACCACTACGAGCAGTACTTC.

The chain links TRBV5-4 to TRBJ2-5, with 8 nucleotides matching TRBD2. After removal of 6 bases from V and 4 bases from J, the junction contained 11 bases not matched to a gene. Germline assignment: CDR1 SGHNT and CDR2 YYREEE (reference sequence). This CDR3 contains 15 residues. CDR3 sequence (DNA): TGTGCCAGCACCCCTGCGGGGGGCAGGGGAGAGACCCAGTACTTC. It encodes CASTPAGGRGETQYF.